This T cell receptor beta chain was profiled in a study of cytomegalovirus exposure and HLA in healthy donors. This clone was detected only a few times. Antigen: not known. The PCR contained 60 Vbeta and 13 Jbeta primers. The assay was immunoSEQ multiplex PCR, and TCRdb's table has in-frame clones only and misses some. The table shows approximately 110,000 clones, with approximately 67% occurring only once. Study-level findings and limits: Another analysis was done later, and it associated roughly 15,000 TCR beta sequences with HLA alleles at 0.05 false discovery rate. Later analysis suggested most CMV-associated TCR beta chains were HLA-restricted. By HLA locus, TCR association rates varied in a later analysis, with DRB1 showing the most and HLA-C the fewest. Clonal expansion, a later analysis showed, was greater in HLA-associated TCR beta chains than in equally common others.

Per germline, CDR1 MRHNA and CDR2 SNTAGT. Trimming cost V 6 bases and J 7 bases; bases outside gene matches: 8. The CDR3 extends over 14 amino acids. V and J are TRBV6-4 and TRBJ2-1; 8 bases are shared with TRBD2. Sequences were obtained from PBMCs. The sequence was collected from a young man in good health and CMV-seropositive. The CDR3 is CASSGDSSGNEQFF. CDR3 DNA: TGTGCCAGCAGCGGTGACTCTAGCGGGAATGAGCAGTTCTTC.